The 8 T cell receptor beta chains reported below all come from one sample, sequenced in a study of cytomegalovirus exposure and HLA in healthy donors. Primers included in the PCR were 60 Vbeta and 13 Jbeta primers. Profiled with immunoSEQ multiplex PCR; TCRdb holds only in-frame clones, not every one. The sample yields about 190,000 clones, roughly four fifths seen once. The sequenced sample consisted of PBMCs. The receptors originated from a woman younger than 45 in good health and CMV-seronegative.

The J gene is TRBJ1-5, the V gene TRBV4-3; no clear D gene. There are 13 residues in the CDR3. Germline V gene lookup returns CDR1 LGHNA and CDR2 YSLEER. With 5 bases removed from V and 4 bases from J, the gap between germline ends came to 9 bases. CDR3 residues: CASSSSTNQPQHF. CDR3 DNA: TGCGCCAGCAGCTCAAGTACTAATCAGCCCCAGCATTTT.

The rearrangement joins TRBV28 to TRBJ1-2, with 8 bases that match TRBD1. Unmatched junction bases numbered 8, after V lost 3 bases and J lost 8 bases. This CDR3 region has 14 residues. Germline V lookup: CDR1 MDHEN, CDR2 SYDVKM. The CDR3 bases are TGTGCCAGCAGTTTCAGGGGGCGCGGTTGGGGCTACACCTTC. Amino acids: CASSFRGRGWGYTF.

The CDR3 loop is CASSSTPPLAGGTDTQYF. Here the CDR3 DNA reads TGTGCCAGCAGCTCGACCCCACCACTAGCGGGAGGCACAGATACGCAGTATTTT. The chain carries TRBV7-3 and TRBJ2-3, with TRBD2 identical over 11 bases. From germline, CDR1 is SGHTA and CDR2 FQGTGA. Germline trimming cut 4 bases from V and 1 base from J; bases unmatched to any gene: 10. The CDR3 is 18 residues long.

The V gene is TRBV27, the J gene TRBJ2-5; TRBD2 matches at 14 bases. The J call may be mistaken, given a closer DNA end match to TRBJ2-7. There are 14 residues in the CDR3. Germline V gene sequence: CDR1 MNHEY, CDR2 SMNVEV (reference sequence). Here the CDR3 reads CASRGTSGGYEQYF. The CDR3 nucleotides are TGTGCCAGCAGGGGGACTAGCGGGGGTTACGAGCAGTACTTC.

CDR3 DNA sequence: TGTGCCAGCAAAACCGGGGTCCACAAGGCCTACGAGCAGTACTTC. Translated: CASKTGVHKAYEQYF. The chain has TRBV6-5 and TRBJ2-7, with D possibly being TRBD2 (5 bases). Germline V gene sequence: CDR1 MNHEY, CDR2 SVGAGI. CDR3 length: 15 residues. V dropped 7 bases and J dropped 2 bases, with 18 bases sitting between them.

This chain joins TRBV6-5 and TRBJ1-1; tentative D call: TRBD1 (6 bases). CDR1 and CDR2 from the germline V gene are MNHEY and SVGAGI. V lost 8 bases to trimming and J lost 3 bases, with 16 bases between them. The CDR3 sequence is 14 residues long. CDR3 sequence reads: CASWGNRVYTEAFF. The CDR3 DNA is TGTGCCAGCTGGGGTAACAGGGTCTACACTGAAGCTTTCTTT.

This chain uses TRBV27 with TRBJ1-2; D is undetermined. This CDR3 contains 16 residues. Deletions cut 3 bases from V and 5 bases from J, with 19 bases between. The germline gives CDR1 MNHEY, CDR2 SMNVEV (reference sequence). For the CDR3, the DNA is TGTGCCAGCAGTTTGCAGGCGGGCGGAACTCCTTATGGCTACACCTTC. Translating gives CASSLQAGGTPYGYTF.

V is TRBV29-1 and J is TRBJ1-2, with TRBD1 matching over 7 bases. CDR3 length equals 13 residues. Germline loops: CDR1 SQVTM, CDR2 ANQGSEA. V was clipped by 4 bases and J by 7 bases; unmatched bases: 9. The CDR3 reads CSVVSRSGGGYTF. The CDR3, as DNA: TGCAGCGTTGTATCTCGGTCAGGGGGTGGCTACACCTTC.